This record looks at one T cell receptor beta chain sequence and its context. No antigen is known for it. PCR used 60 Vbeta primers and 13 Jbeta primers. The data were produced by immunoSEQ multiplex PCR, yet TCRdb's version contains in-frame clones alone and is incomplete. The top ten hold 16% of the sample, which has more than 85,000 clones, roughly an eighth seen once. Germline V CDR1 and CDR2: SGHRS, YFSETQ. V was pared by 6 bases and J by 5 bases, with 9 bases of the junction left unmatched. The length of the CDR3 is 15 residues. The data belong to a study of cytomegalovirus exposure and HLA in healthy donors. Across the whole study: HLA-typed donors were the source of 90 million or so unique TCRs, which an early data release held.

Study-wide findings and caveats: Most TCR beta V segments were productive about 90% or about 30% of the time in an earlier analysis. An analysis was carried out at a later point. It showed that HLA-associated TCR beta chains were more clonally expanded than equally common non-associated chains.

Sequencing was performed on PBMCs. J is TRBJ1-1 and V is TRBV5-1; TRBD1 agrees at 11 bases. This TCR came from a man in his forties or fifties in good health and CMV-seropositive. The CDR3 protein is CASIQGGQGETEAFF. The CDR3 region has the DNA TGCGCCAGCATCCAGGGGGGACAGGGGGAAACTGAAGCTTTCTTT.